This TCR beta chain was identified during a study of shared T cell receptors in the human thymus. The germline CDR1 and CDR2 sequences are MDHEN and SYDVKM. The CDR3 loop spans 15 amino acids. J was trimmed by 5 bases and V by 6 bases; bases with no gene match: 9. TCRdb's table, derived via immunoSEQ multiplex PCR, lists solely in-frame clones and lacks some. The table has roughly 550,000 clones, more than 75% seen once. This same sample was also taken into another study, of human thymus T cells.

The receptor was isolated from a boy in the first two years of life with a congenital heart defect. The rearrangement joins TRBV28 to TRBJ2-5; 10 nucleotides align to TRBD1. The sample was thymocytes. The CDR3 DNA reads as TGTGCCAGCAGACCGGACAGGGGGAGGCTGGAGACCCAGTACTTC. Amino acid sequence: CASRPDRGRLETQYF.